The present entry profiles one TCR beta chain with its context. The data stem from a study of Ad26.COV2.S vaccination and SARS-CoV-2 variants. Noted treatment: some 20 received Ad26.COV2.S at low or high dose, single or two shots; five or six received placebo; per-sample allocation not given. On day 63 after the first injection, vaccine and placebo recipients gave samples. Assay used: immunoSEQ multiplex PCR; TCRdb lists only in-frame clones, some missing. In the table there are around 450,000 clones, roughly nine tenths of which are singletons. Trimming removed 2 bases from V and 8 bases from J; junction bases left unmatched: 6. CDR1 is SNHLY, CDR2 FYNNEI, per germline. The CDR3 runs 14 residues.

The chain is built from TRBV2 and TRBJ1-2; 9 bases align to TRBD1. The receptor's source is a person between 18 and 60 years old who received the Ad26.COV2.S COVID-19 vaccine or a placebo. Specimen: peripheral blood, collected in a trial of Ad26.COV2.S vaccine versus placebo. CDR3 DNA sequence: TGTGCCAGCAGTGAAACGGGACAGGGATGGGGCTACACCTTC. Its protein is CASSETGQGWGYTF.